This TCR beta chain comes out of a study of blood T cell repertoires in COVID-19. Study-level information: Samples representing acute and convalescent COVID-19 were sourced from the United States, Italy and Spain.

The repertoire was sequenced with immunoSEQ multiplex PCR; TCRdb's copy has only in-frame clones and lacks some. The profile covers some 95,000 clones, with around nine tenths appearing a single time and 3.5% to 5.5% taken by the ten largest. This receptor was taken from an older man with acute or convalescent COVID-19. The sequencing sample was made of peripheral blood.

CDR3 bases: TGTGCCAGCAGCATCGGGACTAGCGGTTCCTACGAGCAGTACTTC. It translates to CASSIGTSGSYEQYF. The V call is TRBV5-4, the J call TRBJ2-7; TRBD2 matches 11 bases. The CDR3 extends over 15 amino acids. Trimming at V came to 4 bases and at J to 1 base, leaving 4 bases not matched to a gene. From germline, CDR1 is SGHNT and CDR2 YYREEE (reference sequence).